Listed below are T cell receptor beta chains from one sample, sequenced in a study of blood T cell repertoires in COVID-19. The repertoire was sequenced with immunoSEQ multiplex PCR; TCRdb's copy has only in-frame clones and lacks some. The data contain about 150,000 clones, approximately 90% of them seen just once; the ten biggest clones take up approximately 4.3%. The material sequenced was PBMCs or T cells enriched from blood (not recorded which). These receptors were obtained from a woman aged 40 to 49 who had been exposed to COVID-19. The CDR3 runs from the conserved cysteine through the conserved F or W. A D gene is named only where the DNA matches it firmly. Not all rows give a size; the values are once, few, many and, for expanded clones, a class.

j_call | clone_size | d_call | v_call | cdr3_nt | cdr3_aa
TRBJ1-1 | few | TRBD1 | TRBV7-2 | TGTGCCAGCAGCTTGAGGCAGGGGGCATGGACTGAAGCTTTCTTT | CASSLRQGAWTEAFF
TRBJ1-5 | NA | TRBD1 | TRBV28 | TGTGCCAGCAGCCCCGGAGGTCTGAGGGGGCCGTCTCAGCCCCAGCATTTT | CASSPGGLRGPSQPQHF
TRBJ1-1 | NA | NA | TRBV5-1 | TGCGCCAGCAGCTTGGTGGCAGGGAACACTGAAGCTTTCTTT | CASSLVAGNTEAFF
TRBJ2-1 | NA | TRBD2 | TRBV6-5 | TGTGCCAGAAGACTAGCGGGAGGGCCCTATGAGCAGTTCTTC | CARRLAGGPYEQFF
TRBJ1-5 | few | TRBD1 | TRBV6-5 | TGTGCCAGCAGGAACAGGGGGCGGGATCAGCCCCAGCATTTT | CASRNRGRDQPQHF
TRBJ2-1 | NA | TRBD2 | TRBV7-2 | TGTGCCAGCAGCTCATTAGCGGGAGCCGAGCAGTTCTTC | CASSSLAGAEQFF
TRBJ1-2 | once | TRBD1 | TRBV28 | TGTGCCAGCAGTTTATTGGCAGGGGGCTTAAGGGGCTACACCTTC | CASSLLAGGLRGYTF
TRBJ1-1 | NA | NA | TRBV7-2 | TGTGCCAGCAGCTTAGTAAGCGGGGGCGGGACTGAAGCTTTCTTT | CASSLVSGGGTEAFF
TRBJ1-3 | NA | NA | TRBV28 | TGTGCCAGCAGTTTCCCTCGGGAGGGAAACACCATATATTTT | CASSFPREGNTIYF
TRBJ1-2 | once | NA | TRBV6-5 | TGTGCCAGCAGCCGCGACAGAAGAAACTATGGCTACACCTTC | CASSRDRRNYGYTF
TRBJ2-4 | few | TRBD2 | TRBV6-5 | TGTGCCAGCAGAACAACTAGCGGGGACAAAAACATTCAGTACTTC | CASRTTSGDKNIQYF